What follows are 32 T cell receptor beta chains derived from one specimen sequenced in a study of sequential checkpoint blockade in melanoma (dated 2019 in TCRdb). The treatment or condition label, read with the paper, signifies: randomized to nivolumab then ipilimumab (arm A) or the reverse (arm B). The library was built by means of the immunoSEQ multiplex PCR assay. Here the immuneACCESS table is served through TCRdb, limited to in-frame sequences with V and J called. Missing clones are a known gap in these copies; in checked studies unresolved V genes cover under half, and the rest lacks a known reason. The sample contains 25,000 to 35,000 clones, approximately 86% of them found a single time. The ten most abundant clones make up roughly a fifth of the sample. The sample was CD8+ T cells sorted from blood (inferred from file names), taken from a patient given nivolumab and ipilimumab in sequence. These receptors were taken from a human donor with melanoma.

This clone was detected only once. The CDR3 DNA sequence: TGTGCCAGCAGCCTAAGACAGGACTATGGCTACACCTTC. Amino acids: CASSLRQDYGYTF. The V gene is TRBV7-9, the J gene TRBJ1-2; weak D call: TRBD1 (6 bases). Trimming shortened V by 5 bases and J by 3 bases, and 10 bases separated the two germline ends. Germline CDR1 and CDR2: SEHNR and FQNEAQ (reference sequence). The CDR3 length is 13 residues.

The gene calls are TRBV19 and TRBJ2-1; D remains ambiguous. Germline CDR1 and CDR2: LNHDA and SQIVND (reference sequence). Trimming removed 3 bases from V and 0 bases from J, with 6 bases in between. This CDR3 is 14 amino acids long. In nucleotides, the CDR3 is TGTGCCAGTAGTATCAAGAGCTCCTACAATGAGCAGTTCTTC. As protein: CASSIKSSYNEQFF.

The genes are TRBV7-9 and TRBJ1-1, with D tentatively TRBD1 (5 bases). The CDR3 runs to 13 residues. Trimming left V 0 bases short and J 9 bases short, with 11 bases between. Germline V gene lookup returns CDR1 SEHNR and CDR2 FQNEAQ (reference sequence). CDR3 nucleotides: TGTGCCAGCAGCTTAGCGGACAACCTACAAGCTTTCTTT. Amino acid sequence: CASSLADNLQAFF. Full variable domain (remainder filled in from reference TRBV7-9 and TRBJ1-1): DTGVSQNPRHKITKRGQNVTFRCDPISEHNRLYWYRQTLGQGPEFLTYFQNEAQLEKSRLLSDRFSAERPKGSFSTLEIQRTEQGDSAMYLCASSLADNLQAFFGQGTRLTVV.

J is TRBJ2-1 and V is TRBV6-5; 8 nucleotides agree with TRBD1. Germline-derived CDR1 and CDR2 are MNHEY and SVGAGI. The CDR3 totals 16 residues. Trimming took 0 bases from V and 3 from J; bases not matched to a gene: 4. CDR3 region: CASSYSSGGFYNEQFF. The CDR3 bases are TGTGCCAGCAGTTACTCGTCAGGGGGCTTCTACAATGAGCAGTTCTTC.

This chain links TRBV10-3 with TRBJ2-2, with TRBD2 identical over 11 bases. The germline V gene encodes CDR1 ENHRY and CDR2 SYGVKD. The CDR3 runs to 21 residues. The ends lost 4 bases at V and 3 bases at J; junction bases unmatched: 19. CDR3 residues: CAISAPEGGYGTSGYTGELFF. The CDR3 DNA sequence: TGTGCCATCAGTGCGCCCGAGGGGGGATATGGGACTAGCGGATACACCGGGGAGCTGTTTTTT.

The rearrangement links TRBV7-8 to TRBJ1-2; no clear D. CDR3 length: 14 amino acids. Per germline, CDR1 SGHVS and CDR2 FQNEAQ. The V gene lost 5 bases and the J gene lost 1 base, with 11 bases spanning the gap. The CDR3 spells CASSDGGVNYGYTF. The CDR3 coding sequence is TGTGCCAGCAGCGACGGCGGTGTTAACTATGGCTACACCTTC.

The count of this clone is one. The chain combines TRBV7-9 with TRBJ1-4; D gene uncertain. Between the trimmed V and J ends, which lost 4 bases and 0 bases, there was a span of 12 bases. The germline gives CDR1 SEHNR, CDR2 FQNEAQ (reference sequence). The CDR3 runs 16 residues. CDR3 DNA: TGTGCCAGCAGCTCATACGTGGCTGCAACTAATGAAAAACTGTTTTTT. This encodes CASSSYVAATNEKLFF.

The V gene is TRBV5-1, the J gene TRBJ1-1; D may be TRBD1 (6 bases). V dropped 3 bases and J dropped 2 bases, with 8 bases sitting between them. This CDR3 is 13 amino acids long. Germline V lookup: CDR1 SGHRS, CDR2 YFSETQ. The chain's CDR3 is CASSWTVNTEAFF. In nucleotides, the CDR3 is TGCGCCAGCAGCTGGACAGTAAACACTGAAGCTTTCTTT.

The chain carries TRBV7-9 and TRBJ1-3; D is possibly TRBD1 (6 bases). CDR1 SEHNR and CDR2 FQNEAQ come from the germline V gene (reference sequence). V shed 5 bases and J shed 0 bases, with 14 bases lying between them. The CDR3 loop spans 16 amino acids. The CDR3 protein is CASSPGGFPSGNTIYF. CDR3 nucleotide sequence: TGTGCCAGCAGCCCGGGGGGCTTCCCCTCTGGAAACACCATATATTTT.

This clone has just one count. The chain links TRBV27 to TRBJ2-7; 9 positions match TRBD1. This CDR3 comprises 13 residues. The junction had 4 bases not matched to a gene; V was cut back by 8 bases and J by 2 bases. Per germline, CDR1 MNHEY and CDR2 SMNVEV (reference sequence). CDR3 DNA sequence: TGTGCCAGCGGGGGGACAGGGCCCTACGAGCAGTACTTC. Translation: CASGGTGPYEQYF.

This rearrangement joins TRBV7-9 to TRBJ2-5, with 7 bases aligning to TRBD2. The CDR3 sequence is 12 residues long. Trimming at V came to 7 bases and at J to 9 bases, leaving 8 bases not matched to a gene. CDR1 SEHNR and CDR2 FQNEAQ come from the germline V gene (reference sequence). The CDR3 bases are TGTGCCAGCACCCCGGATCGGGAGGCCCAGTACTTC. Translation gives CASTPDREAQYF. Based on the CDR3 plus reference TRBV7-9 and TRBJ2-5, the full variable domain is DTGVSQNPRHKITKRGQNVTFRCDPISEHNRLYWYRQTLGQGPEFLTYFQNEAQLEKSRLLSDRFSAERPKGSFSTLEIQRTEQGDSAMYLCASTPDREAQYFGPGTRLLVL.

To note about this clone: A far larger clone is only one base removed, so a read error is likely. The sample carries other DNA sequences with the same CDR3. The chain carries TRBV13 and TRBJ2-7, with 10 nucleotides matching TRBD1. This CDR3 is built from 15 residues. Germline assignment: CDR1 PRHDT and CDR2 FYEKMQ (reference sequence). V shed 5 bases and J 4 bases; nucleotides not matched to a gene: 8. CDR3 sequence reads: CASSPGQGEGYEQYF. The CDR3 DNA reads as TGTGCCAGCAGCCCTGGACAGGGGGAAGGGTACGAGCAGTACTTC. The full variable domain, its missing parts supplied by reference TRBV13 and TRBJ2-7, is AAGVIQSPRHLIKEKRETATLKCYPIPRHDTVYWYQQGPGQDPQFLISFYEKMQSDKGSIPDRFSAQQFSDYHSELNMSSLELGDSALYFCASSPGQGEGYEQYFGPGTRLTVT.

A single count supports this clone. The chain couples TRBV15 to TRBJ2-7; the D is unclear. This CDR3 is built from 14 residues. Between the trimmed V and J ends, which lost 1 base and 1 base, there was a span of 8 bases. Germline V gives CDR1 LNHNV, CDR2 YYDKDF (reference sequence). Here the CDR3 DNA reads TGTGCCACCAGCAGAGTGGGCAGTTCCTACGAGCAGTACTTC. Its translation is CATSRVGSSYEQYF.

This chain connects TRBV4-2 to TRBJ2-7; 7 bases align to TRBD2. Germline-derived CDR1 and CDR2 are LGHNA and YNFKEQ. After removal of 4 bases from V and 0 bases from J, the junction contained 6 bases not matched to a gene. CDR3 length equals 15 residues. Here the CDR3 DNA reads TGTGCCAGCAGCCTTGGGAGGGATAGCTCCTACGAGCAGTACTTC. It specifies CASSLGRDSSYEQYF.

This clone was seen only once. The V gene is TRBV9, the J gene TRBJ2-1, with TRBD1 identical over 8 bases. The CDR3 covers 15 residues. The germline CDR1 and CDR2 sequences are SGDLS and YYNGEE. V shed 3 bases and J 7 bases; nucleotides not matched to a gene: 9. CDR3 region: CASSETGANGNEQFF. CDR3 in DNA: TGTGCCAGCAGCGAGACAGGGGCGAATGGGAATGAGCAGTTCTTC.

This chain joins TRBV7-8 and TRBJ2-7; 8 bases are a match to TRBD2. This CDR3 spans 16 amino acids. The germline gives CDR1 SGHVS, CDR2 FQNEAQ. J lost 6 bases, V lost 4 bases, and 14 bases had no gene match. The CDR3 coding sequence is TGTGCCAGCAGCTCGGACCTACTGGGACTAGGTAGCGAGCAGTACTTC. As protein: CASSSDLLGLGSEQYF.

The chain recombines TRBV5-1 with TRBJ2-3; D unclear. Germline assignment: CDR1 SGHRS and CDR2 YFSETQ. V shed 2 bases and J shed 2 bases, with 3 bases lying between them. The CDR3 runs 12 residues. This chain's CDR3 is CASSLLTDTQYF. The CDR3 DNA follows: TGCGCCAGCAGCTTACTCACAGATACGCAGTATTTT.

The J gene is TRBJ1-1, the V gene TRBV2, with D possibly matching TRBD1 (6 bases). Germline loops: CDR1 SNHLY, CDR2 FYNNEI. Trimming removed 11 bases at V and 1 base at J, with 17 bases between. This CDR3 spans 14 amino acids. The CDR3 is CAATTGGWNTEAFF. The CDR3 DNA reads as TGTGCCGCAACCACGGGGGGCTGGAACACTGAAGCTTTCTTT.

The chain joins TRBV2 to TRBJ1-2, with D perhaps matching TRBD1 (5 bases). Germline V lookup: CDR1 SNHLY, CDR2 FYNNEI. The V gene lost 7 bases and the J gene lost 2 bases, with 14 bases spanning the gap. This CDR3 comprises 14 residues. The CDR3 sequence is CASIGTSFNYGYTF. CDR3 sequence (DNA): TGTGCCAGCATTGGGACTTCCTTCAACTATGGCTACACCTTC.

The chain recombines TRBV5-1 with TRBJ2-7; the match to TRBD1 covers 11 bases. Germline CDR1 reads SGHRS; CDR2 reads YFSETQ. V shed 1 base, J shed 2 bases, and the junction held 11 bases outside the gene matches. CDR3 length: 18 residues. The DNA for the CDR3 is TGCGCCAGCAGCTTGAGCGGGACAGGGGGACTTCCTCCCTACGAGCAGTACTTC. This encodes CASSLSGTGGLPPYEQYF.

The CDR3 region has the DNA TGTGCCAGCAGCCTTACAGGGGAACATCAGCCCCAGCATTTT. Residues: CASSLTGEHQPQHF. This sequence joins TRBV4-2 and TRBJ1-5, with 7 bases fitting TRBD1. The CDR3 has 14 amino acids. The V segment lost 4 bases and the J segment 5 bases; nucleotides outside the gene matches: 5. Germline V gene lookup returns CDR1 LGHNA and CDR2 YNFKEQ.

This clone has at least ten counts. The J gene is TRBJ2-2, the V gene TRBV7-2, with TRBD2 as a possible D gene (6 bases). The germline gives CDR1 SGHTA, CDR2 FQGNSA. V lost 5 bases and J 0 bases, leaving 19 bases between the germline ends. The CDR3 is made up of 18 amino acids. CDR3 sequence (DNA): TGTGCCAGCAGCCAAGGGTTTGCTAGCGAACCGAACACCGGGGAGCTGTTTTTT. Amino acids: CASSQGFASEPNTGELFF.

The count of this clone is one. The chain combines TRBV10-3 with TRBJ1-3; TRBD1 matches 7 bases. The V and J ends lost 6 bases and 5 bases, in that order; junction bases with no gene match: 7. The CDR3 is 14 residues long. Germline-derived CDR1 and CDR2 are ENHRY and SYGVKD. CDR3 amino acids: CAISKPGQRNTIYF. The CDR3 nucleotides are TGTGCCATCAGCAAACCGGGACAGAGAAACACCATATATTTT.

This clone was observed a handful of times. This rearrangement joins TRBV4-2 to TRBJ1-1, with D uncertain. Trimming left V 0 bases short and J 1 base short, with 6 bases between. The CDR3 sequence is 14 residues long. The germline V gene has CDR1 LGHNA and CDR2 YNFKEQ. In DNA form, the CDR3 reads TGTGCCAGCAGCCAAGATGGGCAGAACACTGAAGCTTTCTTT. Translation gives CASSQDGQNTEAFF.

This sequence joins TRBV4-3 and TRBJ1-4; perhaps TRBD1 as D (5 bases). Trimming removed 0 bases at V and 3 bases at J, with 17 bases between. The CDR3 covers 18 residues. Germline CDR1 is LGHNA and CDR2 is YSLEER. CDR3 in amino acids: CASSQDGYSGAANEKLFF. In DNA form, the CDR3 reads TGCGCCAGCAGCCAAGATGGGTATAGCGGGGCGGCTAATGAAAAACTGTTTTTT.

This clone showed up just once. The CDR3 reads CAISESGSDYSNQPQHF. Here the CDR3 DNA reads TGTGCCATCAGTGAGTCAGGTAGCGATTATAGCAATCAGCCCCAGCATTTT. V gene TRBV10-3 combines with J gene TRBJ1-5; D remains unclear. Germline V gives CDR1 ENHRY, CDR2 SYGVKD. The CDR3 extends over 17 amino acids. V shed 0 bases and J shed 0 bases, with 12 bases lying between them.

This clone has only a few counts. J is TRBJ2-3 and V is TRBV25-1; TRBD2 aligns across 11 bases. The CDR3 loop spans 17 amino acids. Germline CDR1 MGHDK, CDR2 SYGVNS. V dropped 2 bases and J dropped 5; count of bases not matched to a gene: 9. Here the CDR3 DNA reads TGTGCCAGCAGTGAAACCTGGCTAGCGGGGGGAAAAGATACGCAGTATTTT. Encoded protein: CASSETWLAGGKDTQYF.

J is TRBJ2-5 and V is TRBV13; 7 nucleotides line up with TRBD2. The trim removed 5 bases at V and 5 bases at J, leaving 8 bases unmatched. CDR3 length: 14 amino acids. Germline CDR1 is PRHDT and CDR2 is FYEKMQ (reference sequence). CDR3 protein: CASSPGRVVETQYF. The CDR3 region has the DNA TGTGCCAGCAGCCCGGGGAGGGTTGTTGAGACCCAGTACTTC. The full variable domain, completed using reference TRBV13 and TRBJ2-5, is AAGVIQSPRHLIKEKRETATLKCYPIPRHDTVYWYQQGPGQDPQFLISFYEKMQSDKGSIPDRFSAQQFSDYHSELNMSSLELGDSALYFCASSPGRVVETQYFGPGTRLLVL.

The chain is built from TRBV27 and TRBJ2-1, with D possibly being TRBD2 (5 bases). V lost 1 base and J 0 bases, leaving 10 bases between the germline ends. The length of the CDR3 is 16 residues. Germline assignment: CDR1 MNHEY and CDR2 SMNVEV (reference sequence). CDR3 in DNA: TGTGCCAGCAGTTTATTACCGGGGAGCTCCTACAATGAGCAGTTCTTC. As protein: CASSLLPGSSYNEQFF.

This chain links TRBV9 with TRBJ2-1; 9 bases fit TRBD2. The V gene end was trimmed by 4 bases and the J gene end by 9 bases; junction bases not matched to a gene: 8. CDR3 length: 14 residues. CDR1 and CDR2 (germline): SGDLS, YYNGEE. CDR3 loop: CASSLLAGWLEQFF. The DNA of the CDR3 is TGTGCCAGCAGCTTACTAGCGGGTTGGCTTGAGCAGTTCTTC.

This chain connects TRBV19 to TRBJ2-5, with D perhaps TRBD1 (5 bases). The DNA end favors TRBJ2-7, so the J call may be wrong. From germline, CDR1 is LNHDA and CDR2 SQIVND (reference sequence). The CDR3 has 13 amino acids. CDR3 loop: CASSKGHSYEQYF. CDR3 bases: TGTGCCAGTAGTAAAGGACACTCCTACGAGCAGTACTTC.

In nucleotides, the CDR3 is TGTGCCAGCAGCGCAAACCGGGACAGGGTGACCCAGTACTTC. Encoded protein: CASSANRDRVTQYF. The gene calls are TRBV5-6 and TRBJ2-5; 9 bases line up with TRBD1. V lost 4 bases and J lost 7; bases outside the gene matches: 8. This CDR3 is built from 14 residues. Germline V gene data show CDR1 as SGHDT and CDR2 as YYEEEE.